One and the same sample provided the 11 T cell receptor beta chains below, sequenced in a study of PD-1 blockade in classical Hodgkin lymphoma (dated by TCRdb to the early 2020s). The library was built by means of the immunoSEQ multiplex PCR assay. TCRdb holds this immuneACCESS table with in-frame rearrangements only. Some clones are missing; in checked studies, unresolved V genes explain under half, and the rest has no known cause. Counted in this sample were roughly 40,000 clones; 55% to 80% of them appeared once. The top ten hold approximately 2.8% of the sample. The time point label for this specimen denotes: cycle 4 day 1 (C4D1), after more than five weeks of nivolumab. Every trial patient had relapsed after autologous stem cell transplantation, and cohorts A, B and C differed in prior brentuximab vedotin exposure. This sample comprised peripheral blood mononuclear cells (PBMCs), obtained before the fourth cycle of nivolumab. Every receptor here comes from a human donor with classical Hodgkin lymphoma.

This clone has just a few counts. The rearrangement joins TRBV7-2 to TRBJ2-4; D is ambiguous. Germline CDR1 is SGHTA and CDR2 is FQGNSA. This CDR3 has 14 residues. The germline V and J ends were trimmed by 3 bases and 6 bases, with 12 bases remaining between them. In DNA form, the CDR3 reads TGTGCCAGCAGCTTCGGGCAGGCCGGAAACATTCAGTACTTC. Its translation is CASSFGQAGNIQYF. The full variable domain, in which reference TRBV7-2 and TRBJ2-4 provide the parts outside the CDR3, is GAGVSQSPSNKVTEKGKDVELRCDPISGHTALYWYRQSLGQGLEFLIYFQGNSAPDKSGLPSDRFSAERTGGSVSTLTIQRTQQEDSAVYLCASSFGQAGNIQYFGAGTRLSVL.

The genes are TRBV28 and TRBJ1-2, with D tentatively TRBD1 (6 bases). V lost 6 bases and J lost 5, with 16 bases in between. The CDR3 has 14 amino acids. Germline CDR1 reads MDHEN; CDR2 reads SYDVKM. The CDR3 loop reads CASSYRTERYGYTF. CDR3 in DNA: TGTGCCAGCAGCTACAGGACAGAGAGATATGGCTACACCTTC.

The chain employs TRBV6-5 and TRBJ2-5; D perhaps matches TRBD1 (6 bases). From germline, CDR1 is MNHEY and CDR2 SVGAGI. Trimming cost V 5 bases and J 3 bases, with 13 bases left between them. The CDR3 has 14 amino acids. The CDR3 nucleotides are TGTGCCAGCAGTCTAGATACAGGGAAAGAGACCCAGTACTTC. Protein: CASSLDTGKETQYF.

The rearrangement uses TRBV4-3 and TRBJ1-2; possible D gene TRBD1, 5 bases. Germline CDR1 reads LGHNA; CDR2 reads YSLEER. The CDR3 extends over 14 amino acids. Trimming shortened V by 3 bases and J by 4 bases, and 12 bases separated the two germline ends. CDR3 region: CASSQGGAGYGYTF. The CDR3 DNA reads TGCGCCAGCAGCCAGGGAGGGGCTGGCTATGGCTACACCTTC.

V gene TRBV7-9 combines with J gene TRBJ2-7; the D call may be TRBD1 or TRBD2 (5 bases each). The germline V gene has CDR1 SEHNR and CDR2 FQNEAQ (reference sequence). This CDR3 is 14 amino acids long. Trimming took 5 bases from V and 6 from J, leaving 17 bases between them. In DNA form, the CDR3 reads TGTGCCAGCAGCGCCAGCAGGGATCGGGGCGAGCAGTACTTC. Translation gives CASSASRDRGEQYF.

This clone has just one count. The chain couples TRBV2 to TRBJ2-3; 14 bases match TRBD2. The V and J ends lost 5 bases and 5 bases, in that order; junction bases with no gene match: 6. The CDR3 has 16 amino acids. The V gene's germline CDR1 is SNHLY and CDR2 FYNNEI. In DNA form, the CDR3 reads TGTGCCAGCAGTACGGGACTAGCGGGAGAGAAAGATACGCAGTATTTT. This gives the protein CASSTGLAGEKDTQYF.

This clone was detected only a few times. The chain carries TRBV25-1 and TRBJ1-1; 7 bases map to TRBD1. In germline, CDR1 is MGHDK, CDR2 SYGVNS. The junction had 15 bases not matched to a gene; V was cut back by 3 bases and J by 11 bases. There are 15 residues in the CDR3. The CDR3: CASSDPTWTGGAAFF. In DNA form, the CDR3 reads TGTGCCAGCAGTGACCCAACCTGGACAGGTGGCGCGGCTTTCTTT.

Concerning this clone itself: At the DNA level, this CDR3 is encoded by other sequences in the same sample as well. The CDR3 sequence: CASSQSTGGSGQPQHF. The CDR3, as DNA: TGCGCCAGCAGCCAATCTACAGGGGGCTCGGGCCAGCCCCAGCATTTT. The rearrangement uses TRBV4-3 and TRBJ1-5; 9 nucleotides align to TRBD1. The V segment lost 2 bases and the J segment 7 bases; nucleotides outside the gene matches: 9. The CDR3 is 16 residues long. Germline loops: CDR1 LGHNA, CDR2 YSLEER.

This clone was seen only once. The chain has TRBV10-3 and TRBJ1-6, with 11 bases matching TRBD1. After removal of 3 bases from V and 10 bases from J, the junction contained 11 bases not matched to a gene. CDR3 length: 17 amino acids. CDR1 is ENHRY, CDR2 SYGVKD, per germline. CDR3 sequence: CAISDWTGGNSRSPLHF. DNA for the CDR3: TGTGCCATCAGTGACTGGACAGGGGGCAATTCGAGGTCACCCCTCCACTTT.

There are a few counts of this clone. The rearrangement joins TRBV30 to TRBJ1-1; D gene uncertain. CDR3 size: 15 residues. Germline V CDR1 and CDR2: GTSNPN, SVGIG (reference sequence). V lost 0 bases and J lost 1, with 12 bases in between. The CDR3 sequence is CAWSVKGRTNTEAFF. The CDR3 coding sequence is TGTGCCTGGAGTGTAAAGGGCAGGACGAACACTGAAGCTTTCTTT.

Comment on this clone: Other DNA sequences of this sample code for an identical CDR3. The rearrangement uses TRBV18 and TRBJ2-5; 7 nucleotides line up with TRBD2. The CDR3 is 13 residues long. With 3 bases clipped from V and 4 bases from J, the junction kept 2 bases outside the gene matches. The germline CDR1 and CDR2 sequences are KGHSH and LQKENI. The CDR3 reads CASSPGGGETQYF. DNA of the CDR3: TGTGCCAGCTCACCGGGCGGGGGAGAGACCCAGTACTTC. Filled out from reference TRBV18 and TRBJ2-5, the complete variable domain reads NAGVMQNPRHLVRRRGQEARLRCSPMKGHSHVYWYRQLPEEGLKFMVYLQKENIIDESGMPKERFSAEFPKEGPSILRIQQVVRGDSAAYFCASSPGGGETQYFGPGTRLLVL.